A selection of T cell receptor beta chains follows, all from one sample in a study of T cell responses to AZD1222 COVID-19 vaccine. Clones were read by immunoSEQ multiplex PCR, and TCRdb kept only the in-frame ones, dropping some. The sample contains 120,000 or so clones, about 90% of which appear only once. The sequenced sample was peripheral blood, obtained on day 0 of MenACWY control vaccination. These receptors were obtained from an adult in good health. Both conserved end residues are part of each CDR3.

v_call | cdr3_aa
TRBV15 | CATSRGTESYGYTF
TRBV6-5 | CASSYYQMDGYNEQFF
TRBV7-9 | CASRPGLPPNYGYTF
TRBV15 | CATSTRRDSYEQYF
TRBV6-5 | CASSYSSVGIQPQHF
TRBV30 | CAWSRQGINNQPQHF
TRBV27 | CASSSIQGRGYTF
TRBV12-3/TRBV12-4 | CASSLGGRNTIYF
TRBV19 | CASSIGDRGQETQYF
TRBV7-6 | CASSFSPATNEKLFF
TRBV6-5 | CASSTRVTDFYTF
TRBV10-2 | CASQTGMAEAFF
TRBV7-9 | CASSSRTGGGTGELFF
TRBV7-2 | CASSRPSGTGAGNTIYF
TRBV6-5 | CASRGLAGVNEQFF
TRBV6-2/TRBV6-3 | CASSYSPGSYGYTF
TRBV5-8 | CASSLNSLYGYTF
TRBV5-6 | CASSLVAATRYGYTF
TRBV12-3/TRBV12-4 | CASTQSETIQYF
TRBV24-1 | CATSDFPIGTGGETQYF
TRBV6-5 | CASSRQNEKLFF
TRBV7-9 | CASSLSGSSPLHF
TRBV10-2 | CASSDLGPNFNQPQHF
TRBV6-2/TRBV6-3 | CASSYEGVTEAFF
TRBV29-1 | CSVQRGHPNTEAFF
TRBV3-1/TRBV3-2 | CASSQEKGGPTYNEQFF